This TCR beta chain was identified in a study of cytomegalovirus exposure and HLA in healthy donors. With respect to this clone: Its antigen remains unidentified.

Notes on the study in general: A later analysis by the authors found several of the most significant clusters apparently linked to common viral pathogens. Most TCR sequences were rare, but some public TCRs occurred in many donors. Among donors in an Asian-associated ancestry cluster, a later analysis reportedly found fewer N-insertions than the roughly 610-donor mean.

The primer mix had 60 Vbeta and 13 Jbeta primers. Method: immunoSEQ multiplex PCR; TCRdb's copy keeps in-frame clones and lacks some. The sample includes hundreds of thousands of clones, around 90% of them seen just once. CDR3 length: 15 amino acids. The germline V gene encodes CDR1 SNHLY and CDR2 FYNNEI. Trimming at V came to 7 bases and at J to 4 bases, leaving 8 bases not matched to a gene. The rearrangement links TRBV2 to TRBJ2-1; 9 positions match TRBD2. The TCR sequence derives from a young woman in good health and CMV-seronegative. The sequencing input was PBMCs. CDR3: CASTNLRGGYNEQFF. In DNA, the CDR3 is TGTGCCAGCACCAACTTGCGGGGGGGTTACAATGAGCAGTTCTTC.